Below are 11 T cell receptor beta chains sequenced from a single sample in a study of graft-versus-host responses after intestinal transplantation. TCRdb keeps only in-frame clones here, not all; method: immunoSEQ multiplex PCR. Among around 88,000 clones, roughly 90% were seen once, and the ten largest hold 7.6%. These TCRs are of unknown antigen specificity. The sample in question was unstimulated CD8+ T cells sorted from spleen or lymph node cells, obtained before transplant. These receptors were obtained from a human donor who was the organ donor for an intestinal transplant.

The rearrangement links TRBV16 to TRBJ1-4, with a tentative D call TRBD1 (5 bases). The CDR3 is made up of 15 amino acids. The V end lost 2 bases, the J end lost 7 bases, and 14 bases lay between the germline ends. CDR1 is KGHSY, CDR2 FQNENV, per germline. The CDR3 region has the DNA TGTGCCAGCAGCCAAGTCGAGGGGTTGGGTGAAAAACTGTTTTTT. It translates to CASSQVEGLGEKLFF.

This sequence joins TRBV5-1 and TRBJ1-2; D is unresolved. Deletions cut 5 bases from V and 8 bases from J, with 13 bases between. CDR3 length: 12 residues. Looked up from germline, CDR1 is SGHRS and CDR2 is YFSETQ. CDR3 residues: CASRRLMGGYTF. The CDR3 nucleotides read TGCGCCAGCAGACGACTGATGGGAGGCTACACCTTC. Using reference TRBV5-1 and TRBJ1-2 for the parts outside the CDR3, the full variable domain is KAGVTQTPRYLIKTRGQQVTLSCSPISGHRSVSWYQQTPGQGLQFLFEYFSETQRNKGNFPGRFSGRQFSNSRSEMNVSTLELGDSALYLCASRRLMGGYTFGSGTRLTVV.

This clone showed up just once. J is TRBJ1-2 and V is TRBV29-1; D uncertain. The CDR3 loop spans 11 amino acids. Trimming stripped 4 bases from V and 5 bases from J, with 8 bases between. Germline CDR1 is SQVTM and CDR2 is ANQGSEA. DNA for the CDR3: TGCAGCGTTGTAGGGCAGTATGGCTACACCTTC. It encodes CSVVGQYGYTF.

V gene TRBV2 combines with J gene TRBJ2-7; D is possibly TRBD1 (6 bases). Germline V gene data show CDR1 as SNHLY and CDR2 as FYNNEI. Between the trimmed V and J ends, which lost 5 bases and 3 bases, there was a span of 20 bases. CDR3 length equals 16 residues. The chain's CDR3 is CASSLPGQVPLYEQYF. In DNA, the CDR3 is TGTGCCAGCAGTCTCCCGGGACAAGTCCCTCTCTACGAGCAGTACTTC.

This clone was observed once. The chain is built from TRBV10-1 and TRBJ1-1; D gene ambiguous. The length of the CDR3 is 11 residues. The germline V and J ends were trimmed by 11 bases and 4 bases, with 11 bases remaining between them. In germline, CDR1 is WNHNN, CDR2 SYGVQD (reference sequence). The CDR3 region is CARVRCTEAFF. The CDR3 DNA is TGCGCCCGAGTCCGGTGCACTGAAGCTTTCTTT.

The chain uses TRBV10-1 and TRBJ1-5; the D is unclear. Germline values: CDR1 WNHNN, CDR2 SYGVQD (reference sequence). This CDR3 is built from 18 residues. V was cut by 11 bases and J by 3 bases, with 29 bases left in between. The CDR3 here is CAAPPPQPPGLPNQPQHF. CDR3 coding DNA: TGCGCCGCTCCTCCCCCGCAACCTCCCGGCCTGCCCAATCAGCCCCAGCATTTT.

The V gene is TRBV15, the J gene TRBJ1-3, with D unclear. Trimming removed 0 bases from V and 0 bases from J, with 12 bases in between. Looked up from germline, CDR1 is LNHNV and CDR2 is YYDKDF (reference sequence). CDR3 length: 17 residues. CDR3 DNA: TGTGCCACCAGCAGAGATTGGGCCGGAAGCTCTGGAAACACCATATATTTT. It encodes CATSRDWAGSSGNTIYF.

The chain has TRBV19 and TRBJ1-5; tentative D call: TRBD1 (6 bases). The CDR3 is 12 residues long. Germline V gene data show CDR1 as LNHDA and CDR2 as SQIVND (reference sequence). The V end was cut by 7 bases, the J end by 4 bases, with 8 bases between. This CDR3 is CASTQGNQPQHF. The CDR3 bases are TGTGCCAGTACACAGGGAAATCAGCCCCAGCATTTT.

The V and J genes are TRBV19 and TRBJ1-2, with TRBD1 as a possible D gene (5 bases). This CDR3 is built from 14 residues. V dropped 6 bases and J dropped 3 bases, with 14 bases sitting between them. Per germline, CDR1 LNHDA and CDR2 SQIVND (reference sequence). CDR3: CASRRGGRYYGYTF. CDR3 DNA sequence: TGTGCCAGTAGGAGGGGCGGACGATACTATGGCTACACCTTC. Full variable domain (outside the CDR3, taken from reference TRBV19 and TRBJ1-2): DGGITQSPKYLFRKEGQNVTLSCEQNLNHDAMYWYRQDPGQGLRLIYYSQIVNDFQKGDIAEGYSVSREKKESFPLTVTSAQKNPTAFYLCASRRGGRYYGYTFGSGTRLTVV.

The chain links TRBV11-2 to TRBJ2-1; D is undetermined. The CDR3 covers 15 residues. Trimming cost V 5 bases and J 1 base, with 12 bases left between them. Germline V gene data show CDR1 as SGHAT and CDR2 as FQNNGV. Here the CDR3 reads CASSPSLESYNEQFF. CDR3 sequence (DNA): TGTGCCAGCAGCCCAAGCCTAGAGTCCTACAATGAGCAGTTCTTC.

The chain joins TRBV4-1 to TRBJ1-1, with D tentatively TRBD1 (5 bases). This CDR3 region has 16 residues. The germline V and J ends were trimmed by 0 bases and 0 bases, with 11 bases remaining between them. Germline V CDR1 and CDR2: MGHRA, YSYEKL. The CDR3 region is CASSQDLGAMNTEAFF. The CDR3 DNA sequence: TGCGCCAGCAGCCAAGATCTAGGGGCTATGAACACTGAAGCTTTCTTT.